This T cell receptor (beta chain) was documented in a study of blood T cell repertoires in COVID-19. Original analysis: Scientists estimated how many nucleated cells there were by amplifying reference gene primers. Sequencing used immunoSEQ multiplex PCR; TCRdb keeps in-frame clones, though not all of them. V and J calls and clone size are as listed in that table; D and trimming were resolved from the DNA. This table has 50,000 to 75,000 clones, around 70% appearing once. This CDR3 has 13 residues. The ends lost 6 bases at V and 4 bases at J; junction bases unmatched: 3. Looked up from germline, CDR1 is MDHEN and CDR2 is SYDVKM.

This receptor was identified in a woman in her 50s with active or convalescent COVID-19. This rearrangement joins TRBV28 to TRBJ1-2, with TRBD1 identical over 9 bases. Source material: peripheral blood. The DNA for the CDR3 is TGTGCCAGCAGGGGGACAGGGAGCTATGGCTACACCTTC. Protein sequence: CASRGTGSYGYTF.